What follows are 15 T cell receptor beta chains derived from one specimen sequenced in a study of T-cell reconstitution after alpha-beta-depleted transplantation in children. The library targeted TCRbeta and was prepared with unique molecular identifiers. TCRdb re-called the PCR reads with MiXCR, one entry per CDR3 protein. The sample shows 900,000 or so distinct CDR3 sequences, under 20% of them seen only once. The material sequenced was PBMCs, mostly from graft donor cells, taken 360 days after TCRalphabeta/CD19-depleted stem cell transplant. The receptors were gathered from a male patient between 10 and 17 years old who had a stem cell transplant for acute lymphoblastic leukemia, so the T cells may come from the graft donor.

The V and J genes are TRBV19 and TRBJ2-1; a possible D gene is TRBD2 (5 bases). The length of the CDR3 is 15 residues. V was pared by 5 bases and J by 3 bases, with 14 bases between. Germline V gene data show CDR1 as LNHDA and CDR2 as SQIVND (reference sequence). The CDR3: CASSPLVLLYNEQFF. The CDR3 DNA follows: TGTGCCAGTAGTCCACTAGTACTACTCTACAATGAGCAGTTCTTC.

This clonotype was detected only a few times. CDR3 in DNA: TGCGCCAGCAGCTTAACTAGCGGGAGCTTCTACAATGAGCAGTTCTTC. It translates to CASSLTSGSFYNEQFF. This chain links TRBV5-1 with TRBJ2-1, with TRBD2 identical over 11 bases. The germline CDR1 and CDR2 sequences are SGHRS and YFSETQ. V lost 2 bases to trimming and J lost 3 bases; unmatched junction nucleotides: 4. The CDR3 is 16 amino acids.

This chain joins TRBV3-1 and TRBJ2-7; the D gene could be TRBD1 or TRBD2 (5 bases each). The CDR3 length is 15 residues. Per germline, CDR1 LGHDT and CDR2 YNNKEL (reference sequence). V was shortened by 4 bases and J by 0 bases, with 13 bases between the two germline ends. The CDR3 sequence: CASSRGGLSSYEQYF. The CDR3 DNA reads TGTGCCAGCAGCCGTGGGGGTCTGAGCTCCTACGAGCAGTACTTC.

This clonotype was counted a few times. This chain uses TRBV12-3 or TRBV12-4 with TRBJ2-5; D is unclear. The CDR3 is made up of 17 amino acids. Trimming cost V 2 bases and J 6 bases, with 22 bases left between them. CDR3 in DNA: TGTGCCAGCAGTTTAAGGCGCTTCCTTGAACAGAGAAAGACCCAGTACTTC. Translated, it gives CASSLRRFLEQRKTQYF.

This chain uses TRBV12-3 or TRBV12-4 with TRBJ2-1; 8 positions agree with TRBD1. Trimming at V came to 7 bases and at J to 9 bases, leaving 14 bases not matched to a gene. The CDR3 contains 15 residues. The CDR3 DNA follows: TGTGCCAGCACTGATGCTGGACAGGGCTTGAGTGAGCAGTTCTTC. Residues: CASTDAGQGLSEQFF.

There are a few counts of this clonotype. The chain couples TRBV28 to TRBJ2-7; the D is unclear. Germline CDR1 MDHEN, CDR2 SYDVKM. Trimming took 6 bases from V and 7 from J, leaving 10 bases between them. The CDR3 is made up of 11 amino acids. The CDR3 is CASSLLREQYF. CDR3 DNA sequence: TGTGCCAGCAGCCTCCTTAGGGAGCAGTACTTC. The variable domain in full, with the rest retrieved from reference TRBV28 and TRBJ2-7, is DVKVTQSSRYLVKRTGEKVFLECVQDMDHENMFWYRQDPGLGLRLIYFSYDVKMKEKGDIPEGYSVSREKKERFSLILESASTNQTSMYLCASSLLREQYFGPGTRLTVT.

This clonotype came up a few times. The rearrangement joins TRBV29-1 to TRBJ1-3; TRBD1 might be the D (6 bases). With 4 bases removed from V and 0 bases from J, the gap between germline ends came to 13 bases. Germline-derived CDR1 and CDR2 are SQVTM and ANQGSEA. The CDR3 consists of 15 residues. The CDR3 sequence: CSVARDTFSGNTIYF. The CDR3 bases are TGCAGCGTTGCGAGGGACACCTTCTCTGGAAACACCATATATTTT.

The sample holds a few counts of this clonotype. The chain couples TRBV7-6 to TRBJ2-3, with TRBD2 matching over 11 bases. Per germline, CDR1 SGHVS and CDR2 FNYEAQ. The V and J ends lost 1 base and 3 bases, in that order; junction bases with no gene match: 15. This CDR3 spans 20 amino acids. CDR3 loop: CASSLEPGLADRRGTDTQYF. CDR3 in DNA: TGTGCCAGCAGCTTAGAACCGGGACTAGCGGATCGGAGGGGGACAGATACGCAGTATTTT.

The V call is TRBV29-1, the J call TRBJ2-1; D perhaps matches TRBD1 (6 bases). CDR1 and CDR2 (germline): SQVTM, ANQGSEA. This CDR3 spans 13 amino acids. Trimming stripped 6 bases from V and 0 bases from J, with 9 bases between. The CDR3 bases are TGCAGCGTCCGGACAGCCTCCTACAATGAGCAGTTCTTC. This gives the protein CSVRTASYNEQFF.

The rearrangement joins TRBV13 to TRBJ2-1, with D maybe TRBD2 (5 bases). The germline CDR1 and CDR2 sequences are PRHDT and FYEKMQ (reference sequence). Trimming removed 2 bases from V and 8 bases from J, with 10 bases in between. The CDR3 is 13 amino acids. The CDR3: CASSLTSSDEQFF. The CDR3 DNA reads TGTGCCAGCAGCTTAACTAGTTCCGATGAGCAGTTCTTC.

This clonotype was counted only a few times. The chain is built from TRBV29-1 and TRBJ2-7; D call uncertain. Deletions cut 6 bases from V and 7 bases from J, with 16 bases between. The CDR3 has 12 residues. Germline V gives CDR1 SQVTM, CDR2 ANQGSEA. The CDR3 protein is CSVVMGVGEQYF. CDR3 nucleotides: TGCAGCGTAGTAATGGGCGTTGGGGAGCAGTACTTC.

The gene calls are TRBV5-1 and TRBJ1-2, with 10 nucleotides matching TRBD1. The germline V gene has CDR1 SGHRS and CDR2 YFSETQ. The CDR3 consists of 15 residues. V was clipped by 1 base and J by 8 bases; unmatched bases: 8. Here the CDR3 reads CASSLTAGTGVGYTF. The CDR3 DNA follows: TGCGCCAGCAGCTTGACGGCTGGGACAGGGGTCGGCTACACCTTC.

V gene TRBV5-1 combines with J gene TRBJ1-4; the D is unclear. CDR3 length equals 14 residues. Deletions cut 0 bases from V and 7 bases from J, with 10 bases between. Germline CDR1 reads SGHRS; CDR2 reads YFSETQ. The CDR3 DNA reads TGCGCCAGCAGCTTGGATGGGGTTGGTGAAAAACTGTTTTTT. This sequence encodes CASSLDGVGEKLFF.

The sample holds a few counts of this clonotype. CDR3 nucleotides: TGTGCCAGCAGCTTCAAGCCCTCGGAGACCCAGTACTTC. Translated: CASSFKPSETQYF. This rearrangement joins TRBV7-3 to TRBJ2-5; D call uncertain. The CDR3 runs 13 residues. V lost 3 bases and J 5 bases, leaving 10 bases between the germline ends. Germline V gene sequence: CDR1 SGHTA, CDR2 FQGTGA.

The genes are TRBV20-1 and TRBJ2-1; D is undetermined. The CDR3 has 13 residues. Looked up from germline, CDR1 is DFQATT and CDR2 is SNEGSKA (reference sequence). V gave up 2 bases and J gave up 3 bases, with 8 bases separating them. CDR3 amino acids: CSARWALYNEQFF. CDR3 coding DNA: TGCAGTGCTAGATGGGCCCTCTACAATGAGCAGTTCTTC.